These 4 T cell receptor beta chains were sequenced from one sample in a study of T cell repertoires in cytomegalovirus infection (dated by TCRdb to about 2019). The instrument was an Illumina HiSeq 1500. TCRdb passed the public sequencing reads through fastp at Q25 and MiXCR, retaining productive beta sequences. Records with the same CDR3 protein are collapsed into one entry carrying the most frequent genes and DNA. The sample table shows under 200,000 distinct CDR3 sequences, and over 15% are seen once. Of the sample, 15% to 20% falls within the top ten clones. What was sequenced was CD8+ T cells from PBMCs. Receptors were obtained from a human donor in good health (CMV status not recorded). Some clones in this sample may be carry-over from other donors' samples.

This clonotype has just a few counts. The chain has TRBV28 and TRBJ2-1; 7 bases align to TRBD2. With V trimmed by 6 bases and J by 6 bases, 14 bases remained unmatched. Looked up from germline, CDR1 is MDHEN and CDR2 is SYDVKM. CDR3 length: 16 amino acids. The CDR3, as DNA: TGTGCCAGCAGCCTCCCCTCGCGGGAGTCGGTCAATGAGCAGTTCTTC. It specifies CASSLPSRESVNEQFF.

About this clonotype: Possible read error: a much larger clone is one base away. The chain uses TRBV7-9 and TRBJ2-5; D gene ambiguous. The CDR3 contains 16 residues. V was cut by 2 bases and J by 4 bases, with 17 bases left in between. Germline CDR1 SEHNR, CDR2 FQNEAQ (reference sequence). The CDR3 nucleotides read TGTGCCAGCAGCTTATCAAGGCTAACTGACGGAGAGACCCAGTACTTC. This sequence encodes CASSLSRLTDGETQYF. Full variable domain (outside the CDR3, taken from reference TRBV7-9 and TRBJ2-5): DTGVSQNPRHKITKRGQNVTFRCDPISEHNRLYWYRQTLGQGPEFLTYFQNEAQLEKSRLLSDRFSAERPKGSFSTLEIQRTEQGDSAMYLCASSLSRLTDGETQYFGPGTRLLVL.

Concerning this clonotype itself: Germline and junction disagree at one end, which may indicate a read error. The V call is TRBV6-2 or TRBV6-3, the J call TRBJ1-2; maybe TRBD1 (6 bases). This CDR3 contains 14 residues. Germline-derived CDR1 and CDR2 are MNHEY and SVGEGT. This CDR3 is CASSYSGEDYGYTF. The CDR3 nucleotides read TGTGCCAGCAGCTACTCAGGGGAAGACTATGGCTACACCTTC.

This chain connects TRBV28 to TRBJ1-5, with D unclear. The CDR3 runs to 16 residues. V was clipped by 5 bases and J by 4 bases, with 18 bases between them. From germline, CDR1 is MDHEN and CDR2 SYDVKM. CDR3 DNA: TGTGCCAGCAGTCCCCTGGGCGCAGGCACTAATCAGCCCCAGCATTTT. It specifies CASSPLGAGTNQPQHF. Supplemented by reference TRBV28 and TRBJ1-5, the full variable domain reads DVKVTQSSRYLVKRTGEKVFLECVQDMDHENMFWYRQDPGLGLRLIYFSYDVKMKEKGDIPEGYSVSREKKERFSLILESASTNQTSMYLCASSPLGAGTNQPQHFGDGTRLSIL.